This T cell receptor beta chain is drawn from a study of metastatic and nonmetastatic thyroid tumors (dated by TCRdb to 2018 to 2021). Some background on the complete study: Repertoires were compared across peripheral blood and tumor or nodule tissue samples from malignant and benign thyroid patients.

This clone counts as medium-sized (0.01 to 0.1%). It lacks a known antigen. No much larger clone is present one base from it, and per-base qualities are unavailable. Reading from cysteine to phenylalanine, the CDR3 counts 13 amino acids. Only the CDR3 region is kept as DNA, spanning 39 bases read in frame from base 1. In the germline V gene (reference sequence), CDR1 corresponds to DFQATT and CDR2 to SNEGSKA. V gives up 0 bases and J gives up 7 bases, and the segment between their germline ends measures 12 bases. The receptor library was made with PCR. TCRdb names Illumina HiSeq 4000 as the instrument used. High-throughput sequencing was used to profile the CDR3 region of the TCR beta-chain in every patient. The original pipeline was this. CDR3 differences across clinicopathological groups were used to build a classifier for discriminating distant-metastatic papillary thyroid cancer patients. The Shannon index was used to assess repertoire diversity, and the Morisita-Horn index was used to assess tumor-blood repertoire similarity. TCRdb ran its own pipeline on the public reads, namely fastp trimming at Q25 and MiXCR clone calling, and kept in-frame beta chains. TCRdb, rather than the study authors, made the V and J calls. In this sample the table shows 15,000 or so clones, 25% to 30% of which occur a single time. The ten top clones hold about 13% of the sample.

General conclusions and limits of the study: In both blood and tumor samples, malignant tumors were reported to have significantly higher TCR beta diversity than benign nodules.

No treatment had been received by any patient before thyroid surgery. Patient clinical samples collected from 2012 to 2018 were retrospectively analysed using T-cell receptor beta sequencing. What was sequenced was adjacent normal tissue. The clonotype comes from a female donor with papillary thyroid cancer or a benign thyroid nodule (not recorded which). Some clones in this sample may be carry-over from other donors' samples. The V gene is TRBV20-1 and the J gene is TRBJ1-1; a weak D assignment points to TRBD1 (6 bases agree). For the CDR3, the sequence is CSARDRQGREAFF. The bases read TGCAGTGCTAGAGATCGGCAGGGGCGTGAAGCTTTCTTT.